Presented here are 2 T cell receptor beta chains from one specimen sequenced in a study of PD-L1 blockade in urothelial cancer. The protocol was immunoSEQ multiplex PCR, while the TCRdb copy is restricted to in-frame clones and leaves out a portion. The data hold tens of thousands of clones, with roughly 81% observed a single time. Time point given: pretreatment peripheral blood. This material consisted of PBMCs, taken around atezolizumab (anti-PD-L1) treatment. The receptors were sampled from a man aged 70 or older with urothelial cancer.

This clone showed up just a few times. The chain uses TRBV6-4 and TRBJ2-3; the match to TRBD2 covers 11 bases. The CDR3 is 15 residues long. In germline, CDR1 is MRHNA, CDR2 SNTAGT. V lost 3 bases to trimming and J lost 8 bases; unmatched junction nucleotides: 7. The CDR3 loop is CASSEDSSGGSTQYF. CDR3 DNA: TGTGCCAGCAGTGAAGATTCTAGCGGGGGGTCTACGCAGTATTTT.

The V call is TRBV27, the J call TRBJ2-7; maybe TRBD2 (5 bases). V lost 5 bases and J 3 bases, leaving 11 bases between the germline ends. Germline-derived CDR1 and CDR2 are MNHEY and SMNVEV (reference sequence). This CDR3 region has 13 residues. The CDR3 is CASSPREDYEQYF. The CDR3 nucleotides are TGTGCCAGCAGTCCCCGGGAAGACTACGAGCAGTACTTC.